These 4 T cell receptor beta chains originate from one sample sequenced in a study of OX40 agonist ivuxolimab in advanced cancers. Some clones are missing from TCRdb's copy, which holds only in-frame ones; the method was immunoSEQ multiplex PCR. This sample has tens of thousands of clones, with roughly 84% found just once. The sequencing here drew on CD4+ or CD8+ T cells sorted from blood, taken in a trial of the OX40 agonist ivuxolimab. The receptors come from an adult with an advanced solid tumor such as melanoma, head and neck, liver or kidney cancer.

This sequence joins TRBV7-9 and TRBJ1-1; maybe TRBD1 (5 bases). Germline assignment: CDR1 SEHNR and CDR2 FQNEAQ (reference sequence). The V and J ends lost 6 bases and 3 bases respectively, with 14 bases between them. CDR3 size: 14 residues. The chain's CDR3 is CASRLPRADTEAFF. The CDR3 bases are TGTGCCAGCAGACTCCCCAGGGCGGACACTGAAGCTTTCTTT.

The rearrangement joins TRBV5-6 to TRBJ1-2, with D possibly TRBD1 on 6 matching bases. The CDR3 extends over 14 amino acids. The ends were cut back, 5 bases at V and 8 bases at J, with 19 bases in the middle. Germline lookup yields CDR1 SGHDT and CDR2 YYEEEE. As DNA, the CDR3 is TGTGCCAGCAGGACTGGACAGACGCCAGGCGGCTACACCTTC. Translation gives CASRTGQTPGGYTF.

CDR3 nucleotide sequence: TGTGCCAGCAGTCGTGACAGGGAAAATGAAAAACTGTTTTTT. Translating gives CASSRDRENEKLFF. The V and J genes are TRBV6-4 and TRBJ1-4; 7 positions match TRBD1. Looked up from germline, CDR1 is MRHNA and CDR2 is SNTAGT. The J segment lost 5 bases and the V segment lost 5 bases, leaving 5 bases of the junction unmatched. This CDR3 has 14 amino acids.

CDR3 sequence reads: CASSHPGLAGGTSRFEQFF. As DNA, the CDR3 is TGCGCCAGCAGCCATCCGGGACTAGCGGGGGGCACCAGTCGGTTTGAGCAGTTCTTC. The chain joins TRBV4-1 to TRBJ2-1, with TRBD2 identical over 15 bases. Germline CDR1 and CDR2: MGHRA and YSYEKL. This CDR3 has 19 residues. J lost 9 bases, V lost 3 bases, and 15 bases had no gene match.